Presented here are 16 T cell receptor beta chains from one specimen sequenced in a study of cytomegalovirus exposure and HLA in healthy donors (dated by TCRdb to 2016 to 2017). The library was built by means of the immunoSEQ multiplex PCR assay. A mixture of 60 forward primers for TCR Vbeta segments and 13 reverse primers for TCR Jbeta segments was used in the multiplex PCR. The table was pulled from immuneACCESS by TCRdb, which kept in-frame rearrangements only. Such tables lose some clones; where checked, under half of the loss comes from unresolved V genes, and the rest has no known cause. Counted in this sample were roughly 130,000 clones; roughly four fifths of them appeared once. 1.2% of the sample is held by the ten biggest clonotypes. Sequencing input: PBMCs. These receptor sequences come from a boy aged 5-17 years in good health and CMV-seronegative.

The chain has TRBV10-3 and TRBJ2-7; 15 nucleotides line up with TRBD2. The V and J ends lost 6 bases and 3 bases, in that order; junction bases with no gene match: 18. CDR1 and CDR2 (germline): ENHRY, SYGVKD. The CDR3 loop spans 20 amino acids. For the CDR3, the DNA is TGTGCCATCAGCCCGAATTCCGGGACTAGCGGGAGGAAGATATACTACGAGCAGTACTTC. Amino acid sequence: CAISPNSGTSGRKIYYEQYF.

The chain carries TRBV27 and TRBJ2-3; D gene ambiguous. V lost 9 bases and J lost 0, with 13 bases in between. The V gene's germline CDR1 is MNHEY and CDR2 SMNVEV (reference sequence). The CDR3 consists of 14 residues. The CDR3 bases are TGTGCCAGTAGAGAACCCCTTAGCACAGATACGCAGTATTTT. The encoded protein is CASREPLSTDTQYF.

The CDR3 is CASSSTTNEKLFF. CDR3 DNA sequence: TGTGCCAGCAGCTCTACCACTAATGAAAAACTGTTTTTT. The V gene is TRBV7-7, the J gene TRBJ1-4; D remains unclear. Trimming left V 4 bases short and J 2 bases short, with 5 bases between. CDR3 length: 13 residues. CDR1 and CDR2 (germline): SSHAT, FNYEAQ (reference sequence).

The gene calls are TRBV11-2 and TRBJ2-5; 9 positions match TRBD1. Germline values: CDR1 SGHAT, CDR2 FQNNGV. The CDR3 has 16 residues. V gave up 4 bases and J gave up 5 bases; unmatched junction bases: 11. CDR3 nucleotides: TGTGCCAGCAGCTCCCCCTCCGGGACAGGGAAGGAGACCCAGTACTTC. Its translation is CASSSPSGTGKETQYF.

The rearrangement joins TRBV4-1 to TRBJ2-7; TRBD1 matches 8 bases. Germline CDR1 MGHRA, CDR2 YSYEKL. This CDR3 spans 16 amino acids. V lost 6 bases and J lost 2; bases outside the gene matches: 12. The CDR3 loop reads CASRAVGQVPPYEQYF. DNA of the CDR3: TGCGCCAGCAGGGCCGTGGGACAGGTGCCCCCCTACGAGCAGTACTTC.

This chain uses TRBV6-1 with TRBJ2-7; D is unclear. Germline lookup yields CDR1 MNHNS and CDR2 SASEGT. The CDR3 has 13 amino acids. Trimming took off 3 bases at V and 3 bases at J, with 9 bases between the two ends. The CDR3 reads CASSDPYFYEQYF. The CDR3 bases are TGTGCCAGCAGTGACCCCTACTTCTACGAGCAGTACTTC.

CDR3 region: CASSQDTPGELDTQYF. Here the CDR3 DNA reads TGCGCCAGCAGCCAAGATACGCCGGGAGAGTTAGATACGCAGTATTTT. The rearrangement joins TRBV4-3 to TRBJ2-3, with D possibly being TRBD2 (6 bases). The CDR3 is made up of 16 amino acids. Germline assignment: CDR1 LGHNA and CDR2 YSLEER. V was trimmed by 0 bases and J by 5 bases, leaving 15 bases between them.

V gene TRBV27 combines with J gene TRBJ2-2; 8 nucleotides agree with TRBD1. With 6 bases clipped from V and 6 bases from J, the junction kept 18 bases outside the gene matches. The CDR3 has 18 residues. Germline CDR1 is MNHEY and CDR2 is SMNVEV (reference sequence). CDR3 coding DNA: TGTGCCAGCAGGGAAACAGGGGGACCCCTCTTTGGGGCCGGGGAGCTGTTTTTT. It translates to CASRETGGPLFGAGELFF.

A single count supports this clone. The chain employs TRBV5-6 and TRBJ2-7; TRBD2 matches 9 bases. The CDR3 extends over 16 amino acids. The trim removed 4 bases at V and 2 bases at J, leaving 10 bases unmatched. CDR1 SGHDT and CDR2 YYEEEE come from the germline V gene. The CDR3 DNA sequence: TGTGCCAGCAGCGACGGACTAGCGCCTACCACCTACGAGCAGTACTTC. It yields the protein CASSDGLAPTTYEQYF.

This chain joins TRBV19 and TRBJ1-1; D remains ambiguous. Germline CDR1 and CDR2: LNHDA and SQIVND (reference sequence). This CDR3 region has 14 residues. V lost 3 bases, J lost 1 base, and 9 bases lay in between. The CDR3 region has the DNA TGTGCCAGTAGTATGCCCGGGTCGAACACTGAAGCTTTCTTT. Its protein is CASSMPGSNTEAFF.

This chain joins TRBV6-5 and TRBJ1-1, with D hard to call. CDR3 size: 13 residues. V was trimmed by 6 bases and J by 3 bases, leaving 11 bases between them. Germline CDR1 is MNHEY and CDR2 is SVGAGI. The chain's CDR3 is CASSYRFYTEAFF. CDR3 sequence (DNA): TGTGCCAGCAGCTATAGATTTTACACTGAAGCTTTCTTT.

This sequence joins TRBV10-3 and TRBJ1-2, with 10 bases aligning to TRBD1. Germline-derived CDR1 and CDR2 are ENHRY and SYGVKD. This CDR3 region has 16 residues. V dropped 4 bases and J dropped 9; count of bases not matched to a gene: 14. The CDR3: CAISGLSRDRGERYTF. The CDR3 DNA sequence: TGTGCCATCAGTGGTCTTTCCCGGGACAGGGGTGAGCGCTACACCTTC.

The rearrangement links TRBV6-5 to TRBJ1-2, with 9 bases aligning to TRBD1. The germline V gene encodes CDR1 MNHEY and CDR2 SVGAGI. The ends lost 2 bases at V and 7 bases at J; junction bases unmatched: 8. The CDR3 sequence is 15 residues long. CDR3 loop: CASSYTGGASTGYTF. CDR3 nucleotides: TGTGCCAGCAGTTACACAGGGGGCGCGTCCACTGGCTACACCTTC.

The count of this clone is one. This sequence joins TRBV7-8 and TRBJ1-5; TRBD1 is a possible D gene (5 bases). CDR3 size: 15 residues. Trimming left V 1 base short and J 3 bases short, with 10 bases between. Germline assignment: CDR1 SGHVS and CDR2 FQNEAQ. The CDR3 is CASSLEGQLNQPQHF. In nucleotides, the CDR3 is TGTGCCAGCAGCTTAGAGGGGCAGCTCAATCAGCCCCAGCATTTT.

The chain is built from TRBV15 and TRBJ1-6, with a weak D call TRBD1 (6 bases). The CDR3 runs 15 residues. Germline-derived CDR1 and CDR2 are LNHNV and YYDKDF (reference sequence). Deletions cut 0 bases from V and 10 bases from J, with 13 bases between. DNA of the CDR3: TGTGCCACCAGCAGAGAGGGGGCGGGGGGGTCACCCCTCCACTTT. Its translation: CATSREGAGGSPLHF.

This chain connects TRBV5-5 to TRBJ1-1, with D possibly TRBD1 on 5 matching bases. Germline CDR1 SGHKS, CDR2 YYEKEE (reference sequence). Trimming took off 3 bases at V and 2 bases at J, with 14 bases between the two ends. The CDR3 totals 15 residues. CDR3 coding DNA: TGTGCCAGCAGCTCCCGCGGGGGGGACAACACTGAAGCTTTCTTT. Protein: CASSSRGGDNTEAFF.